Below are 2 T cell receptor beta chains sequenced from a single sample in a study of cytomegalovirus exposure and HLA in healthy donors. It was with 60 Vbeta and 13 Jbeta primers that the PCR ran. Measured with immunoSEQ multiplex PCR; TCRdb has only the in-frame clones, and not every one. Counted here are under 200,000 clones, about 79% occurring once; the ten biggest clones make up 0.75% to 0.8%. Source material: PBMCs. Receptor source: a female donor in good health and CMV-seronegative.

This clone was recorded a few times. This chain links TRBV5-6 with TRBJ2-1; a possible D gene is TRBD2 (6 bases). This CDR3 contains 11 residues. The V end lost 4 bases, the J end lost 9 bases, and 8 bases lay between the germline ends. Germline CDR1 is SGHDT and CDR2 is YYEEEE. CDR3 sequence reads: CASSIGGEQFF. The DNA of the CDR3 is TGTGCCAGCAGCATCGGGGGTGAGCAGTTCTTC.

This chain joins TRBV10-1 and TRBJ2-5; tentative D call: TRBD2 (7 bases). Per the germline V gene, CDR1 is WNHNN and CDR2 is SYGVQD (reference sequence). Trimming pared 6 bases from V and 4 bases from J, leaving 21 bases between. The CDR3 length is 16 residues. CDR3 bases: TGCGCCAGCAGCGATGTAGGGGGGGGTTTGGGAGAGACCCAGTACTTC. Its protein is CASSDVGGGLGETQYF.